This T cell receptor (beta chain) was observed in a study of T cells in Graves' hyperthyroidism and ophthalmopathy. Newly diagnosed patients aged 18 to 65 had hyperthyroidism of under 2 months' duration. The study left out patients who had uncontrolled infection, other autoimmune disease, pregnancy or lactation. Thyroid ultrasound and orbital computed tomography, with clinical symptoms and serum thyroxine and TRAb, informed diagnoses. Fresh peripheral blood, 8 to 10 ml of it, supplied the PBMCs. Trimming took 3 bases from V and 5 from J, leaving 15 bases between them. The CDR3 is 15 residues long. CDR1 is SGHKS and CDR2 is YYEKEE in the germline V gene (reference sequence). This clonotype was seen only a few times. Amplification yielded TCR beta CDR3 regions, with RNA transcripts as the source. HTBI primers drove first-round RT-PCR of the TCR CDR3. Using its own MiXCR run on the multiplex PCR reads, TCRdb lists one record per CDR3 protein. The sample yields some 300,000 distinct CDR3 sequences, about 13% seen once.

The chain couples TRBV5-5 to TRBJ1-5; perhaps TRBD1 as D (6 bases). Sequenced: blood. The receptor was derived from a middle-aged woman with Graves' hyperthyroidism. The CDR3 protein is CASSSLAGADQPQHF. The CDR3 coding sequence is TGTGCCAGCAGCTCCCTGGCAGGGGCCGATCAGCCCCAGCATTTT.